The source of this TCR beta chain is a study of vaccination effects on CD4 cells after COVID-19. Study-level information: Antigen-specific CD4+ T cells were expanded with viral peptide pools in the ViraFEST assay before sequencing. About 2 million PBMC were seeded per well and grown in the presence of roughly 9.3 IU/ml IL-2 and around 9 ug/ml peptides.

The CDR3 runs 15 residues. Turning to this clone: The antigen is not known.

Assay: immunoSEQ multiplex PCR; the TCRdb copy retains only in-frame clones and omits some. The sample includes about 64,000 clones, under 80% of them seen just once. Upon completion of more than eight days in culture, CD4+ T cells were isolated. The TCR sequence derives from a human donor who had a prior SARS-CoV-2 infection. V and J are TRBV21-1 and TRBJ1-1; TRBD1, the table's D call, was not compared with the DNA. TRBV21-1 is annotated as a pseudogene. The sample was CD4+ T cells from PBMCs cultured without peptide, taken before COVID-19 vaccination. The CDR3 loop is CASSGHRALNTEAFF. The CDR3 coding sequence is TGTGCCAGCAGCGGGCACAGGGCCTTGAACACTGAAGCTTTCTTT.